Listed below are T cell receptor beta chains from one sample, sequenced in a study of regulatory T cells in long-lasting Graves disease. TCRdb independently ran MiXCR on the multiplex PCR reads; one entry per CDR3 protein. The data hold hundreds of thousands of distinct CDR3 sequences, with approximately 15% observed a single time. The data were also submitted as part of a second study, on T cells in Graves' hyperthyroidism and ophthalmopathy.

This sample comprised peripheral blood mononuclear cells (PBMCs), obtained at new diagnosis, from a patient treated with antithyroid drugs. The receptor set was obtained from a woman between 25 and 40 years old with Graves disease. CDR3s include the opening cysteine and the closing phenylalanine or tryptophan.

V gene	J gene	CDR3 protein
TRBV3-1	TRBJ2-1	CASSQVLDEQFF
TRBV3-1	TRBJ2-7	CASSQGPKGVPYEQYF
TRBV19	TRBJ2-3	CASNDPRGRFTDTQYF
TRBV12-3/TRBV12-4	TRBJ2-3	CASSFHRLITQYF
TRBV4-1	TRBJ2-5	CASSQVAVVGTSGETQYF
TRBV12-3/TRBV12-4	TRBJ2-4	CASTGYPAKNIQYF
TRBV30	TRBJ2-1	CAQGTRPSEQFF
TRBV11-2	TRBJ1-1	CASSLWVLANTEAFF
TRBV4-1	TRBJ2-4	CASSPDLASGLDIQYF
TRBV20-1	TRBJ2-1	CSVPNRGGDEQFF
TRBV19	TRBJ1-1	CASSFGAHRDTEAFF
TRBV12-3/TRBV12-4	TRBJ1-1	CASSLSTMPRAFF
TRBV10-3	TRBJ2-7	CAIRLGLAGPQQYF
TRBV6-2/TRBV6-3	TRBJ1-2	CASHRGEGYGYTF
TRBV20-1	TRBJ2-1	CSARGLAGVPGEQFF
TRBV15	TRBJ2-5	CATSRVGETQYF
TRBV6-2/TRBV6-3	TRBJ1-5	CASSGKGGSNQPQHF